The T cell receptor (beta chain) described here comes from a study of cytomegalovirus exposure and HLA in healthy donors. Comments on this clone: The antigen remains unidentified.

The study, taken as a whole, reports: Only CMV serostatus was available as immune exposure information. Fewer N-insertions (relative to the roughly 730-donor mean) were reportedly seen in an Asian-associated ancestry cluster in a later analysis.

The V gene's germline CDR1 is MGHRA and CDR2 YSYEKL. The CDR3 is 15 residues long. The V gene end was trimmed by 2 bases and the J gene end by 6 bases; junction bases not matched to a gene: 3. The PCR had 60 Vbeta and 13 Jbeta primers. Some clones are missing from TCRdb's copy, which holds only in-frame ones; the method was immunoSEQ multiplex PCR. The sample lists 200,000 or so clones; about 90% were seen once. This receptor was obtained from a girl less than two years old in good health and CMV-seronegative. V gene TRBV4-1 combines with J gene TRBJ2-1; 11 nucleotides agree with TRBD2. The sample comprised PBMCs. The CDR3 protein is CASSQYSGGANEQFF. In DNA form, the CDR3 reads TGCGCCAGCAGCCAATATAGCGGGGGGGCCAATGAGCAGTTCTTC.